The rows below give T cell receptor beta chains drawn from one sample of a study of shared clonotypes between healthy human individuals. Some clones are missing from TCRdb's copy, which holds only in-frame ones; the method was immunoSEQ multiplex PCR. The repertoire consists of about 2.4 million clones, with approximately 90% occurring once and the leading ten covering about 0.13%. Sequenced sample: naive CD4+ T cells sorted from blood. These receptors were obtained from a young man in good health. CDR3s include the opening cysteine and the closing phenylalanine or tryptophan. Fields, in order: J gene, V gene, D gene, CDR3 length, clone size, CDR3 protein, CDR3 DNA. D genes are given only for firm matches. Size is omitted from some rows. Given values are once, few, many or a class for expanded clones.

J gene: TRBJ2-5
V gene: TRBV5-1
D gene: NA
CDR3 length: 16
clone size: NA
CDR3 protein: CASSLGAGSVEETQYF
CDR3 DNA: TGCGCCAGCAGCTTGGGCGCAGGGTCGGTTGAAGAGACCCAGTACTTC

J gene: TRBJ2-4
V gene: TRBV6-1
D gene: TRBD2
CDR3 length: 15
clone size: NA
CDR3 protein: CASSESGGGTNIQYF
CDR3 DNA: TGTGCCAGCAGTGAATCGGGCGGGGGTACAAACATTCAGTACTTC

J gene: TRBJ2-7
V gene: TRBV7-2
D gene: NA
CDR3 length: 14
clone size: NA
CDR3 protein: CASSSLQGSYEQYF
CDR3 DNA: TGTGCCAGCAGCTCACTACAGGGATCCTACGAGCAGTACTTC

J gene: TRBJ2-2
V gene: TRBV7-9
D gene: NA
CDR3 length: 12
clone size: NA
CDR3 protein: CASSFHTGELFF
CDR3 DNA: TGTGCCAGCAGCTTCCACACCGGGGAGCTGTTTTTT

J gene: TRBJ1-4
V gene: TRBV6-5
D gene: TRBD1
CDR3 length: 15
clone size: NA
CDR3 protein: CASSYSDRVGEKLFF
CDR3 DNA: TGTGCCAGCAGTTACTCGGACAGGGTGGGTGAAAAACTGTTTTTT

J gene: TRBJ2-5
V gene: TRBV19
D gene: TRBD2
CDR3 length: 15
clone size: NA
CDR3 protein: CASNQAGGPVETQYF
CDR3 DNA: TGTGCCAGTAATCAAGCGGGAGGGCCTGTTGAGACCCAGTACTTC

J gene: TRBJ1-1
V gene: TRBV5-6
D gene: TRBD1
CDR3 length: 17
clone size: NA
CDR3 protein: CASSLVPGGAFYPEAFF
CDR3 DNA: TGTGCCAGCAGCTTGGTGCCAGGGGGCGCTTTTTATCCTGAAGCTTTCTTT

J gene: TRBJ1-1
V gene: TRBV30
D gene: NA
CDR3 length: 13
clone size: NA
CDR3 protein: CAWSVQQGLGAFF
CDR3 DNA: TGTGCCTGGAGTGTACAGCAGGGACTAGGAGCTTTCTTT

J gene: TRBJ2-5
V gene: TRBV5-1
D gene: NA
CDR3 length: 15
clone size: NA
CDR3 protein: CASSLEWTVQETQYF
CDR3 DNA: TGCGCCAGCAGCTTGGAGTGGACAGTCCAAGAGACCCAGTACTTC

J gene: TRBJ1-5
V gene: TRBV5-1
D gene: NA
CDR3 length: 16
clone size: NA
CDR3 protein: CASSLGQGGSNQPQHF
CDR3 DNA: TGCGCCAGCAGCTTGGGGCAGGGAGGAAGCAATCAGCCCCAGCATTTT

J gene: TRBJ2-3
V gene: TRBV18
D gene: NA
CDR3 length: 17
clone size: NA
CDR3 protein: CASSPNLGTHNTDTQYF
CDR3 DNA: TGTGCCAGCTCACCGAATCTGGGGACACACAACACAGATACGCAGTATTTT

J gene: TRBJ1-4
V gene: TRBV7-9
D gene: NA
CDR3 length: 16
clone size: NA
CDR3 protein: CASSLGSRDLNEKLFF
CDR3 DNA: TGTGCCAGCAGCTTAGGGTCTCGGGACCTCAATGAAAAACTGTTTTTT

J gene: TRBJ1-4
V gene: TRBV5-1
D gene: NA
CDR3 length: 14
clone size: NA
CDR3 protein: CASSFSQSNEKLFF
CDR3 DNA: TGCGCCAGCAGCTTCTCACAGTCTAATGAAAAACTGTTTTTT

J gene: TRBJ2-1
V gene: TRBV18
D gene: TRBD2
CDR3 length: 15
clone size: NA
CDR3 protein: CASSRTSGVGNEQFF
CDR3 DNA: TGTGCCAGCTCACGGACTAGCGGAGTGGGGAATGAGCAGTTCTTC

J gene: TRBJ2-1
V gene: TRBV6-6
D gene: NA
CDR3 length: 15
clone size: NA
CDR3 protein: CASSSGTPTYNEQFF
CDR3 DNA: TGTGCCAGCAGTTCCGGGACGCCGACATACAATGAGCAGTTCTTC

J gene: TRBJ1-6
V gene: TRBV7-9
D gene: TRBD1
CDR3 length: 15
clone size: NA
CDR3 protein: CASSPQGAYRSPLHF
CDR3 DNA: TGTGCCAGCAGCCCTCAGGGGGCCTATCGTTCACCCCTCCACTTT

J gene: TRBJ1-5
V gene: TRBV7-8
D gene: NA
CDR3 length: 15
clone size: once
CDR3 protein: CASSLSGLSNQPQHF
CDR3 DNA: TGTGCCAGCAGCTTATCAGGGCTGAGCAATCAGCCCCAGCATTTT

J gene: TRBJ1-1
V gene: TRBV7-8
D gene: NA
CDR3 length: 13
clone size: NA
CDR3 protein: CASSPGGYTEAFF
CDR3 DNA: TGTGCCAGCAGCCCAGGAGGGTACACTGAAGCTTTCTTT

J gene: TRBJ1-1
V gene: TRBV10-3
D gene: TRBD1
CDR3 length: 14
clone size: NA
CDR3 protein: CAIRGQGVGTEAFF
CDR3 DNA: TGTGCCATCAGAGGACAGGGGGTGGGCACTGAAGCTTTCTTT

J gene: TRBJ1-6
V gene: TRBV30
D gene: NA
CDR3 length: 14
clone size: NA
CDR3 protein: CAWNEHLEGSPLHF
CDR3 DNA: TGTGCCTGGAATGAACACCTGGAGGGTTCACCCCTCCACTTT

J gene: TRBJ1-6
V gene: TRBV6-1
D gene: NA
CDR3 length: 14
clone size: NA
CDR3 protein: CASSEAGSNSPLHF
CDR3 DNA: TGTGCCAGCAGTGAAGCGGGGAGTAATTCACCCCTCCACTTT

J gene: TRBJ1-2
V gene: TRBV28
D gene: NA
CDR3 length: 13
clone size: NA
CDR3 protein: CASFEGSGYGYTF
CDR3 DNA: TGTGCCAGCTTCGAGGGGAGCGGCTATGGCTACACCTTC

J gene: TRBJ2-5
V gene: TRBV27
D gene: NA
CDR3 length: 15
clone size: NA
CDR3 protein: CASSLRIETWETQYF
CDR3 DNA: TGTGCCAGCAGTTTAAGAATCGAGACTTGGGAGACCCAGTACTTC

J gene: TRBJ2-5
V gene: TRBV5-4
D gene: TRBD2
CDR3 length: 16
clone size: NA
CDR3 protein: CASSIRLAGGQETQYF
CDR3 DNA: TGTGCCAGCAGCATCCGACTAGCGGGAGGGCAAGAGACCCAGTACTTC